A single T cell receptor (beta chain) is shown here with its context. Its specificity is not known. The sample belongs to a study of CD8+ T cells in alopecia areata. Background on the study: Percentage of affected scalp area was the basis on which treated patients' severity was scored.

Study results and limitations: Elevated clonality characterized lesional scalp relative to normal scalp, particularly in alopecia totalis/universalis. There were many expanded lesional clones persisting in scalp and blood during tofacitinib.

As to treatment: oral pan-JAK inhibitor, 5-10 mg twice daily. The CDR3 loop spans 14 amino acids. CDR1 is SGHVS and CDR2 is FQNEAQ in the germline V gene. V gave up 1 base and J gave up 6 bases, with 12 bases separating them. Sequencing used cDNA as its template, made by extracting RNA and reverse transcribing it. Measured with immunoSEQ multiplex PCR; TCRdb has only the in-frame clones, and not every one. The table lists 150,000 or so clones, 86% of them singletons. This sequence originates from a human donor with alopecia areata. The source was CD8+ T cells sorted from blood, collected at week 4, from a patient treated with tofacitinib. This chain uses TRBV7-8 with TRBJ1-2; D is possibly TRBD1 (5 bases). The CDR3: CASSLEGTNDGYTF. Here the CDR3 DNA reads TGTGCCAGCAGCTTAGAAGGGACTAATGATGGCTACACCTTC.